The clone carrying this T cell receptor beta chain is a singleton in its sample. As yet, its antigen is unknown. Germline V CDR1 and CDR2: SGHRS, YFSETQ. The CDR3 extends over 16 amino acids. V lost 3 bases to trimming and J lost 2 bases; unmatched junction nucleotides: 10. This specimen belongs to a study of T cell repertoires in cytomegalovirus infection. Study-wide context: Public TCR beta signatures indicated both CMV infection and matching HLA type. General study findings and limits: Dominating the ex vivo response were TCR beta clonotypes that were CMV-specific and HLA-C-restricted. The study identified carriers of CMV plus the relevant HLA from cumulative public TCR beta family frequency.

TCRdb reanalysed the reads using MiXCR and keeps one entry per CDR3 protein. The data show a few hundred thousand distinct CDR3 sequences, with roughly 10% seen just once and about 16% held by the top ten. This sequence was found in a human donor in good health (CMV status not recorded). Some clones in this sample may be carry-over from other donors' samples. Sequencing was carried out using PBMCs. This sequence joins TRBV5-1 and TRBJ2-5, with 7 bases aligning to TRBD2. The chain's CDR3 is CASSSGGSGLQETQYF. CDR3 DNA: TGCGCCAGCAGCTCGGGGGGATCGGGACTACAAGAGACCCAGTACTTC.